Sequencing of this TCR beta chain was carried out in a study of T cells in Graves' hyperthyroidism and ophthalmopathy. CDR3 length equals 13 residues. Trimming cost V 10 bases and J 2 bases, with 15 bases left between them. Per the germline V gene, CDR1 is MDHEN and CDR2 is SYDVKM. The source material, RNA transcripts, was used to amplify TCR beta CDR3 regions. HTBI primers were employed in a first-round RT-PCR of the TCR CDR3. Each CDR3 protein is one row after TCRdb ran MiXCR on the multiplex PCR reads. The sample has about 47,000 distinct CDR3 sequences, less than 65% seen once. Participants, patients aged 18 to 65, had newly diagnosed hyperthyroidism with a duration under 2 months.

This sequence originates from a man aged 18 to 29 with Graves' hyperthyroidism. This sequence joins TRBV28 and TRBJ2-7; no definite D call. Sequencing was performed on peripheral blood or thyroid tissue (not recorded which). DNA of the CDR3: TGTGCCACCTCTGGGTGGGCTACCTACGAGCAGTACTTC. It is translated as CATSGWATYEQYF.